This TCR beta chain was identified during a study of blood T cell repertoires in COVID-19. In the study overall: The United States, Italy and Spain supplied acute and convalescent COVID-19 samples. Sample material is recorded as cDNA or gDNA derived from T cells, B-cell-depleted T cells, or PBMCs.

For this clone: Other DNA sequences from this sample encode an identical CDR3 as well.

CDR1 is SGHRS, CDR2 YFSETQ, per germline. CDR3 length: 15 residues. V was pared by 0 bases and J by 9 bases, with 10 bases of the junction left unmatched. In the source study's methods: By means of reference gene primer amplification, nucleated cell counts were estimated. Assay used: immunoSEQ multiplex PCR; TCRdb lists only in-frame clones, some missing. The DNA was the basis for D and trimming; V, J and clone size are from that table. Here the sample spans 27,000 or so clones, around 90% being singletons. The chain carries TRBV5-1 and TRBJ2-5; 8 bases agree with TRBD2. The sequenced material came from peripheral blood. This receptor was obtained from a man between 65 and 79 years old with active COVID-19. The CDR3 coding sequence is TGCGCCAGCAGCTTGGCCGGGCGGGGGGCAGGGGCCCAGTACTTC. Translating it yields CASSLAGRGAGAQYF. The full variable domain, its missing parts supplied by reference TRBV5-1 and TRBJ2-5, is KAGVTQTPRYLIKTRGQQVTLSCSPISGHRSVSWYQQTPGQGLQFLFEYFSETQRNKGNFPGRFSGRQFSNSRSEMNVSTLELGDSALYLCASSLAGRGAGAQYFGPGTRLLVL.